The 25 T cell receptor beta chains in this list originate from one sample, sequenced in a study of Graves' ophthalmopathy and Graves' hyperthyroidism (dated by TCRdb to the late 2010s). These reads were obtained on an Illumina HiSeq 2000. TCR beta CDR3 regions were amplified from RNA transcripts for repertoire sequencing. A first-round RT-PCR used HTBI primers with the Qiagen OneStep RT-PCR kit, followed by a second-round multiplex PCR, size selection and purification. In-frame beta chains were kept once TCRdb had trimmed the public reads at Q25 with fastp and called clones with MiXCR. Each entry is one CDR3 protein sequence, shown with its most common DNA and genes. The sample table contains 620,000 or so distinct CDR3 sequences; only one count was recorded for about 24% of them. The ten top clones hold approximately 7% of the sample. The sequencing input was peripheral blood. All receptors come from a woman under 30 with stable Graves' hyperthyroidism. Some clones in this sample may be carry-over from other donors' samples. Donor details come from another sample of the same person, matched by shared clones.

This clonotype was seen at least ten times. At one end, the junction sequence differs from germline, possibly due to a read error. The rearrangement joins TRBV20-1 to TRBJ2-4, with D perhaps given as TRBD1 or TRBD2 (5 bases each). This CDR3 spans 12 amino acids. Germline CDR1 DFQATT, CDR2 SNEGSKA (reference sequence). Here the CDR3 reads CSAMWGSDIKYF. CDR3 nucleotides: TGCAGTGCTATGTGGGGGTCGGACATTAAGTACTTC.

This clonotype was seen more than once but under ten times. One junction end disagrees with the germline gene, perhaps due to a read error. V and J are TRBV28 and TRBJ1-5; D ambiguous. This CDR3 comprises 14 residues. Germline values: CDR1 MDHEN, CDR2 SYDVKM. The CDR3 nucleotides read TGTGCCGGCAGTTTAAAATCGGGGAATCAGCCCCAGCATTTT. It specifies CAGSLKSGNQPQHF.

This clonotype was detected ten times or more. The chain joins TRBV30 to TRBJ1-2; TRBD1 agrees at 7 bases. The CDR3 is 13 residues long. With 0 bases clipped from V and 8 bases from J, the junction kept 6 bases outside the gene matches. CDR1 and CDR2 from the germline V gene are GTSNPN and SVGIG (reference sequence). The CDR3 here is CAWSVRQGWGYTF. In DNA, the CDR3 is TGTGCCTGGAGTGTACGACAGGGTTGGGGCTACACCTTC.

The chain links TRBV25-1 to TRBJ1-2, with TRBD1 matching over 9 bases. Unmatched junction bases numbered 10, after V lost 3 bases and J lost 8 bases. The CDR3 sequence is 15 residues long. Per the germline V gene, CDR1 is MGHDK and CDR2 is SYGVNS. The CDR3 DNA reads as TGTGCCAGCAGTGAGTCCGGGACAGGGTGGCCAGGCTACACCTTC. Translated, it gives CASSESGTGWPGYTF.

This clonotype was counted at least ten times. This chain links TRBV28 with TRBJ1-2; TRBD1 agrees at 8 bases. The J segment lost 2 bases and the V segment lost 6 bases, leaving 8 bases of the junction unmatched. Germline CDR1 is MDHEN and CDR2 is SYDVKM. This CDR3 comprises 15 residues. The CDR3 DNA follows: TGTGCCAGCAGCGAAGGGGGACAGGCGAACTATGGCTACACCTTC. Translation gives CASSEGGQANYGYTF.

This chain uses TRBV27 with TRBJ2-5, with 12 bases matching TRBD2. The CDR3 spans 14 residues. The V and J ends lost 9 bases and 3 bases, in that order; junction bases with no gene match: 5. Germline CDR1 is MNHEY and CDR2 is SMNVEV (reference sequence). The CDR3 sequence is CASRLAGEEETQYF. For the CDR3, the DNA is TGTGCCAGTCGACTAGCGGGGGAGGAAGAGACCCAGTACTTC.

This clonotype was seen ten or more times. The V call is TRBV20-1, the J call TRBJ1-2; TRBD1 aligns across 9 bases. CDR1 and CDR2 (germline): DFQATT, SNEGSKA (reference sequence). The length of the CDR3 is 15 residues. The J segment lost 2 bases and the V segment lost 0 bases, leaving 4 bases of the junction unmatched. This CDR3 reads CSARDTQGANYGYTF. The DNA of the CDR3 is TGCAGTGCTAGAGATACACAGGGGGCAAACTATGGCTACACCTTC.

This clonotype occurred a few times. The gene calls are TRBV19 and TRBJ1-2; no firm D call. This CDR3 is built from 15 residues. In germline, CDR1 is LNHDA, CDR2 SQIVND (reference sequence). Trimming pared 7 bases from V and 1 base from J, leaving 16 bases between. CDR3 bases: TGTGCCAGTACCACCAACCTGGGCAATAACTATGGCTACACCTTC. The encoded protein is CASTTNLGNNYGYTF.

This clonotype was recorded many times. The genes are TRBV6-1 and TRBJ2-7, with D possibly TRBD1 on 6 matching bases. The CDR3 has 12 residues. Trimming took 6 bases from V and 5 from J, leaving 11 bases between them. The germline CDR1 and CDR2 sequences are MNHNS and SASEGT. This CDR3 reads CASREQGHEQYF. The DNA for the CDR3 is TGTGCCAGCAGAGAACAGGGCCACGAGCAGTACTTC.

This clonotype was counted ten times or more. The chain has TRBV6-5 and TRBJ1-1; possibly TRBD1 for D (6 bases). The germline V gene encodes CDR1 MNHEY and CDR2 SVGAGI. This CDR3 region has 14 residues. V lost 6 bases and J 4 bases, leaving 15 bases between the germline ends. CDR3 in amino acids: CASSPTYRVTEAFF. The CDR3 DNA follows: TGTGCCAGCAGCCCTACCTACAGGGTCACTGAAGCTTTCTTT.

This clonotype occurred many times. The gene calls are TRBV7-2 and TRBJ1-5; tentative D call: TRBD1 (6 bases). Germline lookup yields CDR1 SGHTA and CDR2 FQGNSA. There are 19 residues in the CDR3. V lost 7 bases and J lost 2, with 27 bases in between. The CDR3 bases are TGTGCCAGCATTCTCCAGCGCCGGGACTCCCCAGGGGGCAATCAGCCCCAGCATTTT. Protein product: CASILQRRDSPGGNQPQHF.

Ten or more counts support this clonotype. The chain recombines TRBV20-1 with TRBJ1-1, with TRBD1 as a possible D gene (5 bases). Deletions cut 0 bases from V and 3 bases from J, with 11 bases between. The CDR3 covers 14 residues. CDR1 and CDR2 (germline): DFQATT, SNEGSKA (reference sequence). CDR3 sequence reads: CSARDPGRYTEAFF. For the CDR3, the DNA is TGCAGTGCTAGAGACCCGGGACGGTACACTGAAGCTTTCTTT.

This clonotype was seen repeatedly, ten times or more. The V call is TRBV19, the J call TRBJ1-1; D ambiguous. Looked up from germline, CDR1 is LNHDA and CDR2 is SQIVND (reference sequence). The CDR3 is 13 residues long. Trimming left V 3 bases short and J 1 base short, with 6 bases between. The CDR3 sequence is CASSIGKNTEAFF. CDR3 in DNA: TGTGCCAGTAGTATTGGCAAGAACACTGAAGCTTTCTTT. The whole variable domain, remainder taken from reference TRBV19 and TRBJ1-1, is DGGITQSPKYLFRKEGQNVTLSCEQNLNHDAMYWYRQDPGQGLRLIYYSQIVNDFQKGDIAEGYSVSREKKESFPLTVTSAQKNPTAFYLCASSIGKNTEAFFGQGTRLTVV.

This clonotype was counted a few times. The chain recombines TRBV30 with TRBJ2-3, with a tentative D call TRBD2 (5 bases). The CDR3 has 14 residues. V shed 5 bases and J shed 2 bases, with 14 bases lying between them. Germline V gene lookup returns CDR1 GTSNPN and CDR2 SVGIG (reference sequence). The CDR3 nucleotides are TGTGCCTGGCAGACTACCCCTACCACAGATACGCAGTATTTT. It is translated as CAWQTTPTTDTQYF.

The CDR3 protein is CASSYQLTGGAYEQYF. The CDR3 DNA is TGTGCCAGCAGCTACCAACTCACAGGGGGTGCCTACGAGCAGTACTTC. J is TRBJ2-7 and V is TRBV3-1; the match to TRBD1 covers 8 bases. Germline assignment: CDR1 LGHDT and CDR2 YNNKEL (reference sequence). The CDR3 runs to 16 residues. V shed 5 bases, J shed 2 bases, and the junction held 11 bases outside the gene matches.

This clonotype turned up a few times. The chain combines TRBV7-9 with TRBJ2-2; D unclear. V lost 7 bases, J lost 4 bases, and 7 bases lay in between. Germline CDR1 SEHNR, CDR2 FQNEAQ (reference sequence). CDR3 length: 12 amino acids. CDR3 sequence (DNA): TGTGCCAGCACCACAATCACCGGGGAGCTGTTTTTT. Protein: CASTTITGELFF.

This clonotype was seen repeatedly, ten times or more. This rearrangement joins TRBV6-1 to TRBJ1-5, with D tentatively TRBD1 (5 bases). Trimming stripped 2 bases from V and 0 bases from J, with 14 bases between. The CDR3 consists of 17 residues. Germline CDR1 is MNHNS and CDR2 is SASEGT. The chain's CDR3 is CASSEYEGPCSNQPQHF. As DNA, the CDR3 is TGTGCCAGCAGTGAATATGAGGGGCCCTGTAGCAATCAGCCCCAGCATTTT.

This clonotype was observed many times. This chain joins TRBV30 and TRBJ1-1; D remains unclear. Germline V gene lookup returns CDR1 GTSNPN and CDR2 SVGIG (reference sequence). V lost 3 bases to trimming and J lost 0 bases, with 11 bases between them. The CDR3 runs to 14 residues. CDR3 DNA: TGTGCCTGGAGACCAACTACACTGAACACTGAAGCTTTCTTT. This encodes CAWRPTTLNTEAFF.

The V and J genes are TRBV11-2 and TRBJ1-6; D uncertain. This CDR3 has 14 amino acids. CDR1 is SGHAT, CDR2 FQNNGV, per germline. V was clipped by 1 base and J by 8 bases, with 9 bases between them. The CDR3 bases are TGTGCCAGCAGCTTAGGGCAGACATATTCACCCCTCCACTTT. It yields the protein CASSLGQTYSPLHF.

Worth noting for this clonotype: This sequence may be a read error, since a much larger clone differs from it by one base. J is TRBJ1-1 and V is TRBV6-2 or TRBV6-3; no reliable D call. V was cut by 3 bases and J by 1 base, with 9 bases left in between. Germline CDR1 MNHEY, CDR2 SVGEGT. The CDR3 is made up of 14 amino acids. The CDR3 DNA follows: TGTGCCAGCAGTTATGAGGGAAGGAACACTGAAGCTTTCTTT. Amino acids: CASSYEGRNTEAFF.

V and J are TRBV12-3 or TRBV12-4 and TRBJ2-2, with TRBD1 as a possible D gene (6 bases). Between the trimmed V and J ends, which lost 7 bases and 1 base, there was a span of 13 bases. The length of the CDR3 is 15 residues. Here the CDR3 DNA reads TGTGCCAGCACTTTCTCAGGGGAGAACACCGGGGAGCTGTTTTTT. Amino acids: CASTFSGENTGELFF.

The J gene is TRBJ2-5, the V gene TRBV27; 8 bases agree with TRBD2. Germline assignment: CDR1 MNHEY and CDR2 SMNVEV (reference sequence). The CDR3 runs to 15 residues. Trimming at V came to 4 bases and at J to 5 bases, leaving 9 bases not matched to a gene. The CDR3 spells CASSSSGGPRETQYF. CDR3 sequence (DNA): TGTGCCAGCAGTTCATCGGGGGGGCCGAGGGAGACCCAGTACTTC.

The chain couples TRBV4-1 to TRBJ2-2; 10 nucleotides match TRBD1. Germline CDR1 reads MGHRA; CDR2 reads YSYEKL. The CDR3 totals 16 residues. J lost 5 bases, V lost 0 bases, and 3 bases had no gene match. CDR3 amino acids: CASSQEWTGGTGELFF. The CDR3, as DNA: TGCGCCAGCAGCCAAGAATGGACAGGGGGGACCGGGGAGCTGTTTTTT.

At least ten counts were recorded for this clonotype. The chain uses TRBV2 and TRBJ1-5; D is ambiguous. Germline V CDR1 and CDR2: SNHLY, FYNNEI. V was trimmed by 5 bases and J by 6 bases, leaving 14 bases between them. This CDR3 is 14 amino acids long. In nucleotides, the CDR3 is TGTGCCAGCAGTCCCCGGCCGATTCCTCAGCCCCAGCATTTT. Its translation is CASSPRPIPQPQHF. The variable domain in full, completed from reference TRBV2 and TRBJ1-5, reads EPEVTQTPSHQVTQMGQEVILRCVPISNHLYFYWYRQILGQKVEFLVSFYNNEISEKSEIFDDQFSVERPDGSNFTLKIRSTKLEDSAMYFCASSPRPIPQPQHFGDGTRLSIL.

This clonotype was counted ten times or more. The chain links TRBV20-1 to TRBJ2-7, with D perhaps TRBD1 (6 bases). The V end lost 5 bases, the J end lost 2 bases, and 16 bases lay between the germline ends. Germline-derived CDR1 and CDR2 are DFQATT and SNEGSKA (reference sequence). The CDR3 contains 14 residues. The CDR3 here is CSALDSRGAYEQYF. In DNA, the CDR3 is TGCAGTGCTCTGGACAGTCGGGGTGCCTACGAGCAGTACTTC.